This T cell receptor beta chain came from a study of cytomegalovirus exposure and HLA in healthy donors. Both 60 Vbeta primers and 13 Jbeta primers went into the PCR. Libraries were prepared by immunoSEQ multiplex PCR; TCRdb keeps only in-frame clonotypes and omits some of them. Seen here are roughly 120,000 clones, under 85% observed once, and the top ten hold around 8%. About this clone: Its antigen is unidentified.

Study findings and constraints: In an earlier analysis, in fewer than 700 donors, most V segments appeared productive either ~87% or ~30% of the time. In vitro testing confirmed three CMV-associated chains as specific for CMV antigens. In a later analysis, a missense DCLRE1C variant was linked to TCR beta V- and J-gene trimming.

Sequenced material: PBMCs. The source of this sequence is a man aged 40-49 years in good health and CMV-seronegative.

The CDR3 bases are TGTGCCAGCGCACCCAGGCAGGGAAATTCACCCCTCCACTTT. It encodes CASAPRQGNSPLHF. J is TRBJ1-6 and V is TRBV6-1; perhaps TRBD1 as D (5 bases). The V end lost 8 bases, the J end lost 7 bases, and 15 bases lay between the germline ends. The CDR3 length is 14 residues. Looked up from germline, CDR1 is MNHNS and CDR2 is SASEGT.